Presented here are 9 T cell receptor beta chains from one specimen sequenced in a study of cytomegalovirus exposure and HLA in healthy donors. PCR primers comprised 60 Vbeta and 13 Jbeta primers. Data came from immunoSEQ multiplex PCR; TCRdb stores just in-frame clones and leaves some out. The sample holds around 60,000 clones, 80% seen once. The sequenced sample consisted of PBMCs. These receptors were taken from a male donor in good health and CMV-seronegative.

The gene calls are TRBV4-3 and TRBJ2-3, with a tentative D call TRBD2 (6 bases). The CDR3 is 15 residues long. Trimming removed 0 bases from V and 3 bases from J, with 10 bases in between. Looked up from germline, CDR1 is LGHNA and CDR2 is YSLEER. The CDR3 bases are TGCGCCAGCAGCCAAGAATGGGGGGAAACAGATACGCAGTATTTT. Translation: CASSQEWGETDTQYF.

The CDR3 nucleotides are TGTGCCAGCAGTTTAGGGACTAGAGTCCCCGGGGAGCTGTTTTTT. As protein: CASSLGTRVPGELFF. The V gene is TRBV28, the J gene TRBJ2-2; 8 bases fit TRBD2. The V and J ends lost 2 bases and 6 bases, in that order; junction bases with no gene match: 5. CDR3 size: 15 residues. Germline assignment: CDR1 MDHEN and CDR2 SYDVKM.

V gene TRBV18 combines with J gene TRBJ2-6; D unclear. Germline values: CDR1 KGHSH, CDR2 LQKENI. Trimming took off 5 bases at V and 0 bases at J, with 14 bases between the two ends. This CDR3 has 17 amino acids. The CDR3 region has the DNA TGTGCCAGCTCAATTCGCCCGGTCAACTCTGGGGCCAACGTCCTGACTTTC. It codes for CASSIRPVNSGANVLTF.

On this clone: One junction end does not reproduce the germline sequence, and a read error may be involved. The chain joins TRBV5-6 to TRBJ1-2; D possibly corresponds to TRBD1 (6 bases). This CDR3 has 11 residues. Looked up from germline, CDR1 is SGHDT and CDR2 is YYEEEE. The CDR3 loop reads CASSFRRGCTF. The CDR3 nucleotides are TGTGCCAGCAGCTTCCGCAGGGGCTGCACCTTC.

The V and J genes are TRBV30 and TRBJ2-3; perhaps TRBD2 as D (5 bases). The CDR3 is 13 amino acids. Trimming stripped 1 base from V and 5 bases from J, with 10 bases between. Germline V CDR1 and CDR2: GTSNPN, SVGIG (reference sequence). In nucleotides, the CDR3 is TGTGCCTGGAGTGCCGGACTGGAAGATACGCAGTATTTT. Translation gives CAWSAGLEDTQYF. The full variable domain, completed using reference TRBV30 and TRBJ2-3, is SQTIHQWPATLVQPVGSPLSLECTVEGTSNPNLYWYRQAAGRGLQLLFYSVGIGQISSEVPQNLSASRPQDRQFILSSKKLLLSDSGFYLCAWSAGLEDTQYFGPGTRLTVL.

The CDR3 protein is CASSLGQGARQGDEAFF. The DNA for the CDR3 is TGCGCCAGCAGCTTGGGCCAGGGGGCGCGACAAGGGGATGAAGCTTTCTTT. The V and J genes are TRBV5-1 and TRBJ1-1; 8 bases are a match to TRBD1. CDR1 and CDR2 from the germline V gene are SGHRS and YFSETQ. V lost 0 bases, J lost 7 bases, and 14 bases stayed unmatched. The length of the CDR3 is 17 residues.

The chain carries TRBV11-1 and TRBJ2-7; D perhaps matches TRBD2 (5 bases). The CDR3 extends over 13 amino acids. CDR1 and CDR2 (germline): SGHAT, FQDESV (reference sequence). Trimming pared 7 bases from V and 5 bases from J, leaving 15 bases between. The CDR3 spells CASNQHRGNEQYF. CDR3 DNA: TGTGCCAGCAACCAACACCGAGGGAACGAGCAGTACTTC.

The genes are TRBV6-5 and TRBJ1-2, with D perhaps matching TRBD1 (6 bases). CDR1 is MNHEY, CDR2 SVGAGI, per germline. With 7 bases removed from V and 8 bases from J, the gap between germline ends came to 11 bases. The CDR3 contains 11 residues. CDR3 in amino acids: CASTAGDGYTF. The CDR3 DNA sequence: TGTGCCAGCACAGCAGGGGACGGCTACACCTTC.

V gene TRBV7-6 combines with J gene TRBJ2-7; 8 positions agree with TRBD1. CDR3 length equals 13 residues. The V and J ends lost 3 bases and 12 bases, in that order; junction bases with no gene match: 10. The germline gives CDR1 SGHVS, CDR2 FNYEAQ. The CDR3 DNA reads as TGTGCCAGCAGCTTTACTCGGACAGGGCCTATGTACTTC. It yields the protein CASSFTRTGPMYF.